This T cell receptor beta chain was identified in a study of blood T cell repertoires in COVID-19. Study information: Samples of COVID-19 (acute and convalescent) were obtained from the United States, Italy and Spain. Sample material is recorded as cDNA or gDNA derived from T cells, B-cell-depleted T cells, or PBMCs.

The CDR3 length is 17 residues. The V and J ends lost 0 bases and 0 bases respectively, with 14 bases between them. Germline V gives CDR1 LGHDT, CDR2 YNNKEL (reference sequence). Study processing details: Cell counts per sample came from amplifying reference gene primers. Sequencing used immunoSEQ multiplex PCR; TCRdb keeps in-frame clones, though not all of them. V and J calls plus clone size are reproduced from that table; the DNA served to infer D and trimming. The table has tens of thousands of clones, roughly 79% seen once. This clone was counted a few times. This TCR derives from a woman of 80 years or more with active or convalescent COVID-19. V is TRBV3-1 (or the pseudogene TRBV3-2) and J is TRBJ1-1, with TRBD1 as a possible D gene (5 bases). The sample was peripheral blood. Written as DNA, the CDR3 is TGTGCCAGCAGCCAAGAATGGGAGGACAAATTGAACACTGAAGCTTTCTTT. This gives the protein CASSQEWEDKLNTEAFF.